One sample yielded the 10 T cell receptor beta chains listed below, sequenced in a study of blood T cell repertoires in COVID-19. Method: immunoSEQ multiplex PCR; TCRdb's copy keeps in-frame clones and lacks some. The data show about 35,000 clones, approximately 85% seen once. The specimen sequenced was peripheral blood. These receptors originate from a man in his 60s with active or convalescent COVID-19.

This chain joins TRBV6-6 and TRBJ2-7, with D tentatively TRBD2 (5 bases). This CDR3 region has 13 residues. V was trimmed by 1 base and J by 4 bases, leaving 8 bases between them. Germline V gene sequence: CDR1 MNHNY, CDR2 SVGAGI (reference sequence). CDR3 DNA: TGTGCCAGCAGTTACTTGGGCGGGTACGAGCAGTACGTC. Encoded protein: CASSYLGGYEQYV.

This CDR3 is CASSLGGTQKGTQYF. CDR3 DNA sequence: TGTGCCAGCTCACTTGGCGGGACCCAGAAGGGGACCCAGTACTTC. The V call is TRBV18, the J call TRBJ2-5, with a weak D call TRBD2 (6 bases). Germline V gene sequence: CDR1 KGHSH, CDR2 LQKENI. This CDR3 region has 15 residues. V was clipped by 4 bases and J by 7 bases, with 19 bases between them.

Only a few counts were recorded for this clone. The genes are TRBV19 and TRBJ2-3; weak D call: TRBD2 (7 bases). The CDR3 extends over 14 amino acids. Germline lookup yields CDR1 LNHDA and CDR2 SQIVND (reference sequence). V was trimmed by 2 bases and J by 5 bases, leaving 11 bases between them. CDR3 bases: TGTGCCAGTAGTATATCGGGGGGCGGAGATACGCAGTATTTT. It is translated as CASSISGGGDTQYF.

This rearrangement joins TRBV5-6 to TRBJ1-2, with a tentative D call TRBD1 (6 bases). The CDR3 runs 14 residues. CDR1 is SGHDT and CDR2 is YYEEEE in the germline V gene. The germline V and J ends were trimmed by 6 bases and 8 bases, with 20 bases remaining between them. The DNA for the CDR3 is TGTGCCAGCACCCCAGACAGGAACGGGTTGGGCTACACCTTC. It yields the protein CASTPDRNGLGYTF. Full variable domain (outside the CDR3, taken from reference TRBV5-6 and TRBJ1-2): DAGVTQSPTHLIKTRGQQVTLRCSPKSGHDTVSWYQQALGQGPQFIFQYYEEEERQRGNFPDRFSGHQFPNYSSELNVNALLLGDSALYLCASTPDRNGLGYTFGSGTRLTVV.

J is TRBJ2-1 and V is TRBV6-4; 7 positions agree with TRBD1. V dropped 4 bases and J dropped 7; count of bases not matched to a gene: 7. The CDR3 totals 14 residues. The germline gives CDR1 MRHNA, CDR2 SNTAGT. DNA of the CDR3: TGTGCCAGCAGTGCGCTCGCACAGGGGAATGAGCAGTTCTTC. Its translation: CASSALAQGNEQFF.

The rearrangement links TRBV6-1 to TRBJ2-3, with D possibly TRBD1 on 5 matching bases. Trimming stripped 3 bases from V and 2 bases from J, with 9 bases between. Germline CDR1 is MNHNS and CDR2 is SASEGT. The CDR3 length is 14 residues. CDR3 sequence reads: CASSDRVDTDTQYF. CDR3 nucleotides: TGTGCCAGCAGTGACAGGGTAGACACAGATACGCAGTATTTT.

V and J are TRBV19 and TRBJ2-3; the D gene is possibly TRBD1 (5 bases). V was trimmed by 3 bases and J by 2 bases, leaving 12 bases between them. The CDR3 length is 15 residues. From germline, CDR1 is LNHDA and CDR2 SQIVND (reference sequence). DNA for the CDR3: TGTGCCAGTAGTATTGGGGCAGGGAACACAGATACGCAGTATTTT. Amino acids: CASSIGAGNTDTQYF.

This clone appeared once. The V and J genes are TRBV6-1 and TRBJ1-4; the D gene is possibly TRBD1 (5 bases). V lost 4 bases and J lost 4, with 16 bases in between. Germline loops: CDR1 MNHNS, CDR2 SASEGT. CDR3 length: 16 residues. CDR3 bases: TGTGCCAGCAGTGGACAGTCCAAGAAGCATAATGAAAAACTGTTTTTT. Protein: CASSGQSKKHNEKLFF.

This chain uses TRBV18 with TRBJ1-1; D unclear. From germline, CDR1 is KGHSH and CDR2 LQKENI. This CDR3 is built from 14 residues. The V and J ends lost 4 bases and 5 bases respectively, with 14 bases between them. DNA of the CDR3: TGTGCCAGCTCACTAAAACGGGATTCGACTGAAGCTTTCTTT. It translates to CASSLKRDSTEAFF.

The chain has TRBV6-6 and TRBJ2-4; 10 nucleotides match TRBD2. Germline V gene lookup returns CDR1 MNHNY and CDR2 SVGAGI (reference sequence). This CDR3 comprises 18 residues. The trim removed 8 bases at V and 0 bases at J, leaving 13 bases unmatched. The CDR3 region has the DNA TGTGCCAGCTGTCGGGCTAGCGGGGGAATCGGAGCCAAAAACATTCAGTACTTC. This sequence encodes CASCRASGGIGAKNIQYF.